Detailed here is one TCR beta chain. Its antigen is not known. The source of the sample is a study of cytotoxic CD8 clonotypes in ibrutinib-treated CLL. Overall study: After a median around 11 months on treatment (6 to 36), response samples were drawn. Study-wide results and limits: There were differences in sampling times between sustained-remission and progressing patients. On treatment, the uncommon public clonotypes contracted or remained stable.

In germline, CDR1 is WNHNN, CDR2 SYGVQD (reference sequence). The CDR3 is 14 amino acids. Trimming cost V 10 bases and J 5 bases, with 20 bases left between them. Profiled with immunoSEQ multiplex PCR; TCRdb holds only in-frame clones, not every one. The sample has approximately 15,000 clones; about 81% are singletons. The clonotype comes from a human donor with chronic lymphocytic leukemia. The material sequenced was PBMCs, taken before ibrutinib treatment. The V call is TRBV10-1, the J call TRBJ2-5; the D gene is possibly TRBD2 (6 bases). CDR3: CAKEGGISAETQYF. As DNA, the CDR3 is TGCGCCAAGGAGGGCGGGATCTCTGCGGAGACCCAGTACTTC.